Described below is a single T cell receptor (beta chain) sequence and its context. The CDR3 sequence is 16 residues long. The germline gives CDR1 DFQATT, CDR2 SNEGSKA (reference sequence). Trimming removed 3 bases from V and 5 bases from J, with 17 bases in between. Profiled with immunoSEQ multiplex PCR; TCRdb holds only in-frame clones, not every one. The sample records 110,000 or so clones, roughly 88% being singletons. The record originates from a study of T cell responses to AZD1222 COVID-19 vaccine. This TCR derives from an adult in good health. This chain links TRBV20-1 with TRBJ1-6; tentative D call: TRBD1 (5 bases). The sample was peripheral blood, taken on day 0 of AZD1222 vaccination. CDR3 region: CSASRRGVGNNSPLHF. The CDR3 DNA reads as TGCAGTGCTAGTAGGCGGGGGGTGGGGAATAATTCACCCCTCCACTTT.